The 21 T cell receptor beta chains below come from one sample, sequenced in a study of cytotoxic CD8 clonotypes in ibrutinib-treated CLL. The assay was immunoSEQ multiplex PCR, and TCRdb's table has in-frame clones only and misses some. Of some 350,000 clones in the sample, over 55% were seen once. This specimen was PBMCs, taken after 36 months of ibrutinib treatment. Every receptor here comes from a human donor with chronic lymphocytic leukemia.

The chain links TRBV10-3 to TRBJ2-2; D may be TRBD1 (6 bases). The length of the CDR3 is 14 residues. Germline CDR1 ENHRY, CDR2 SYGVKD. Trimming cost V 5 bases and J 4 bases, with 11 bases left between them. The CDR3 sequence: CAISPGAGTGELFF. CDR3 nucleotide sequence: TGTGCCATCAGTCCAGGGGCTGGCACCGGGGAGCTGTTTTTT.

The V gene is TRBV5-6, the J gene TRBJ2-1; TRBD2 aligns across 10 bases. The CDR3 length is 15 residues. Germline V CDR1 and CDR2: SGHDT, YYEEEE. Trimming at V came to 0 bases and at J to 6 bases, leaving 3 bases not matched to a gene. In nucleotides, the CDR3 is TGTGCCAGCAGCTTGGCTAGCGGGAGAGGCAATGAGCAGTTCTTC. Residues: CASSLASGRGNEQFF.

V is TRBV6-5 and J is TRBJ2-5; maybe TRBD1 (6 bases). From germline, CDR1 is MNHEY and CDR2 SVGAGI. V was pared by 6 bases and J by 3 bases, with 8 bases between. The CDR3 loop spans 12 amino acids. As DNA, the CDR3 is TGTGCCAGCAGAAACAGGGAAGAGACCCAGTACTTC. Translation: CASRNREETQYF.

This clone has just a few counts. This rearrangement joins TRBV2 to TRBJ1-2, with D possibly matching TRBD1 (5 bases). Germline V gives CDR1 SNHLY, CDR2 FYNNEI. The CDR3 spans 13 residues. V was trimmed by 6 bases and J by 4 bases, leaving 12 bases between them. The CDR3 is CASRRDEFYGYTF. For the CDR3, the DNA is TGTGCCAGCAGAAGGGACGAATTCTATGGCTACACCTTC.

This clone was picked up a small number of times. DNA of the CDR3: TGTGCCAGCAGCCCGACAGGGGGCCTCGGGGGGACCCAGTACTTC. This sequence encodes CASSPTGGLGGTQYF. This chain joins TRBV7-7 and TRBJ2-5; 10 bases fit TRBD1. The germline V gene has CDR1 SSHAT and CDR2 FNYEAQ (reference sequence). This CDR3 spans 15 amino acids. The V gene end was trimmed by 5 bases and the J gene end by 7 bases; junction bases not matched to a gene: 10.

The V call is TRBV10-3, the J call TRBJ2-7; D perhaps matches TRBD2 (6 bases). V was shortened by 7 bases and J by 5 bases, with 9 bases between the two germline ends. Looked up from germline, CDR1 is ENHRY and CDR2 is SYGVKD. The CDR3 is made up of 11 amino acids. The CDR3: CAITGGDEQYF. CDR3 nucleotide sequence: TGTGCCATCACCGGGGGAGACGAGCAGTACTTC.

In its sample, this clone was seen a few times. The CDR3 nucleotides read TGCGCCAGCAAGAAGGGTAGCGGTGGCACAGATACGCAGTATTTT. Its protein product is CASKKGSGGTDTQYF. The chain recombines TRBV10-2 with TRBJ2-3; possible D gene TRBD2, 6 bases. This CDR3 has 15 residues. Germline assignment: CDR1 WSHSY and CDR2 SAAADI. V lost 7 bases, J lost 1 base, and 15 bases lay in between.

This rearrangement joins TRBV23-1 to TRBJ1-2; tentative D call: TRBD1 (6 bases). TRBV23-1 is marked as an open reading frame, function uncertain. The CDR3 sequence is 14 residues long. V lost 7 bases and J lost 5, with 17 bases in between. In nucleotides, the CDR3 is TGCGCCAGCACCCCGCGTCCAGGGGTATATGGCTACACCTTC. This sequence encodes CASTPRPGVYGYTF.

This clone has more than one count but fewer than ten. V is TRBV10-2 and J is TRBJ2-2; 11 bases fit TRBD2. The CDR3 has 15 amino acids. Germline V lookup: CDR1 WSHSY, CDR2 SAAADI. Trimming at V came to 2 bases and at J to 5 bases, leaving 1 base not matched to a gene. CDR3 sequence (DNA): TGCGCCAGCAGTGAGATAGCGGGGGGGACCGGGGAGCTGTTTTTT. It is translated as CASSEIAGGTGELFF.

The table lists this clone with a few counts. The chain combines TRBV5-1 with TRBJ2-2; 11 bases match TRBD2. With 5 bases clipped from V and 7 bases from J, the junction kept 4 bases outside the gene matches. The CDR3 runs to 14 residues. CDR1 and CDR2 from the germline V gene are SGHRS and YFSETQ. CDR3 protein: CASRPGLAGGELFF. CDR3 DNA sequence: TGCGCCAGCAGACCTGGACTAGCGGGCGGGGAGCTGTTTTTT.

The chain uses TRBV7-9 and TRBJ1-6; D perhaps matches TRBD1 (6 bases). This CDR3 is 17 amino acids long. The germline V gene has CDR1 SEHNR and CDR2 FQNEAQ (reference sequence). V was shortened by 0 bases and J by 5 bases, with 14 bases between the two germline ends. The CDR3 bases are TGTGCCAGCAGCTTAGCGACAGGCGAAGATCATAATTCACCCCTCCACTTT. Translating it yields CASSLATGEDHNSPLHF.

The CDR3 here is CASSVAQGGSTDTQYF. The CDR3 DNA reads TGTGCCAGCAGCGTAGCACAGGGGGGGAGCACAGATACGCAGTATTTT. The genes are TRBV9 and TRBJ2-3; weak D call: TRBD1 (8 bases). V was clipped by 0 bases and J by 0 bases, with 11 bases between them. The CDR3 runs to 16 residues. Germline V lookup: CDR1 SGDLS, CDR2 YYNGEE.

The chain couples TRBV5-5 to TRBJ2-7; possible D gene TRBD2, 5 bases. The germline V and J ends were trimmed by 0 bases and 7 bases, with 17 bases remaining between them. This CDR3 is 15 amino acids long. Germline loops: CDR1 SGHKS, CDR2 YYEKEE (reference sequence). CDR3: CASSLGGPPSSEQYF. The CDR3 region has the DNA TGTGCCAGCAGCTTGGGAGGGCCCCCATCGAGTGAGCAGTACTTC.

The chain employs TRBV6-5 and TRBJ1-2; TRBD1 agrees at 7 bases. V trimming: 8 bases; J trimming: 4 bases; junction bases outside the gene matches: 7. This CDR3 is 13 amino acids long. Germline values: CDR1 MNHEY, CDR2 SVGAGI. The CDR3 sequence is CASCPGQLYGYTF. CDR3 sequence (DNA): TGTGCCAGCTGCCCGGGACAGCTCTATGGCTACACCTTC.

This clone has more than one count but fewer than ten. The sample carries other DNA sequences with the same CDR3. This chain links TRBV6-5 with TRBJ1-5; D may be TRBD1 (5 bases). Looked up from germline, CDR1 is MNHEY and CDR2 is SVGAGI. V was shortened by 2 bases and J by 6 bases, with 11 bases between the two germline ends. The CDR3 runs 14 residues. CDR3 in DNA: TGTGCCAGCAGTTACGGGGGTTTCGGTCAGCCCCAGCATTTT. Translation: CASSYGGFGQPQHF.

This chain links TRBV9 with TRBJ1-2; weak D call: TRBD1 (5 bases). The length of the CDR3 is 15 residues. V was trimmed by 0 bases and J by 4 bases, leaving 13 bases between them. Germline lookup yields CDR1 SGDLS and CDR2 YYNGEE. The CDR3 loop is CASSVVTERGYGYTF. The CDR3 region has the DNA TGTGCCAGCAGCGTAGTGACAGAAAGGGGCTATGGCTACACCTTC.

This sequence joins TRBV6-1 and TRBJ1-4; D might be TRBD1 (6 bases). The CDR3 loop spans 16 amino acids. CDR1 is MNHNS, CDR2 SASEGT, per germline. V dropped 0 bases and J dropped 3 bases, with 11 bases sitting between them. CDR3 nucleotide sequence: TGTGCCAGCAGTGAAGCGAGGGGGGCTGCTAATGAAAAACTGTTTTTT. As protein: CASSEARGAANEKLFF.

The chain links TRBV5-4 to TRBJ2-7; 11 positions agree with TRBD1. This CDR3 contains 15 residues. V trimming: 2 bases; J trimming: 5 bases; junction bases outside the gene matches: 6. In germline, CDR1 is SGHNT, CDR2 YYREEE (reference sequence). The CDR3, as DNA: TGTGCCAGCAGCTTTGTCCGGGGACAGGGGGACGAGCAGTACTTC. This sequence encodes CASSFVRGQGDEQYF.

The V and J genes are TRBV23-1 and TRBJ1-5; TRBD1 aligns across 7 bases. TRBV23-1 is identified as an open reading frame with a role that is uncertain. The CDR3 totals 14 residues. The trim removed 3 bases at V and 4 bases at J, leaving 3 bases unmatched. CDR3 region: CASSHGTANQPQHF. The CDR3 nucleotides read TGCGCCAGCAGTCACGGGACAGCAAATCAGCCCCAGCATTTT.

This rearrangement joins TRBV29-1 to TRBJ1-2; D is undetermined. The V end was cut by 5 bases, the J end by 3 bases, with 22 bases between. The CDR3 is 16 residues long. Germline V gives CDR1 SQVTM, CDR2 ANQGSEA. DNA for the CDR3: TGCAGCGTTTTTCAACCCGGGATCGAAAACTACTATGGCTACACCTTC. Amino acids: CSVFQPGIENYYGYTF.

The chain carries TRBV29-1 and TRBJ2-7; D tentatively fits TRBD1 or TRBD2 (5 bases each). Trimming took 0 bases from V and 7 from J, leaving 13 bases between them. Germline CDR1 SQVTM, CDR2 ANQGSEA. This CDR3 spans 13 amino acids. The DNA for the CDR3 is TGCAGCGTTGAAGATGGGGGACGTACAGAGCAGTACTTC. Protein: CSVEDGGRTEQYF.